Given below is one T cell receptor (beta chain) in context. Antigen specificity is unknown. Researchers grouped second doses given at about 4 or about 12 weeks into one pool. The table came from immunoSEQ multiplex PCR; TCRdb's copy has only in-frame clones and leaves some out. Counted here are about 170,000 clones, roughly 87% occurring once; the ten biggest clones make up around 0.99%. This sample is part of a study of T cell responses to AZD1222 COVID-19 vaccine. Overall study results and limits: Spike-specific TCR breadth and depth rose after two AZD1222 doses. Spike-wide vaccine-associated CD4 TCRs dominated at 160-218 and 743-854.

This TCR was sampled from an adult who received the AZD1222 COVID-19 vaccine. Sample: peripheral blood, taken 28 days after the second AZD1222 dose.

The CDR3 DNA follows: TGTGCCAGCAGCCAAGGGGAGGACTATGGCTACACCTTC. Its protein product is CASSQGEDYGYTF. This chain uses TRBV4-2 with TRBJ1-2; the D is unclear. The V gene lost 1 base and the J gene lost 3 bases, with 6 bases spanning the gap. Germline lookup yields CDR1 LGHNA and CDR2 YNFKEQ. This CDR3 contains 13 residues.